One TCR beta chain is described in this entry. The data belong to a study of blood T cells in healthy people across ages. Trimming shortened V by 8 bases and J by 3 bases, and 11 bases separated the two germline ends. The CDR3 loop spans 14 amino acids. Germline CDR1 reads SNHLY; CDR2 reads FYNNEI. Through a sample-barcoded 5' primer and a J-beta primer mix, a second PCR was run for roughly 7 to 11 cycles. With 12 random nucleotides, a template-switch adaptor tagged each individual cDNA molecule. TCRdb re-derived calls from the 5' RACE reads in MiXCR, one entry per CDR3 protein. The sample yields some 320,000 distinct CDR3 sequences, less than 30% seen once.

The chain joins TRBV2 to TRBJ2-6; a weak D match, TRBD1 (6 bases). The sequencing sample was made of blood. The clonotype comes from a woman aged 70-85 years in good health. The CDR3 here is CASQGSGGANVLTF. CDR3 DNA: TGTGCCAGCCAGGGGAGTGGTGGGGCCAACGTCCTGACTTTC.